A single sample is the source of the 15 T cell receptor beta chains below, sequenced in a study of OX40 agonist ivuxolimab in advanced cancers. Profiled with immunoSEQ multiplex PCR; TCRdb holds only in-frame clones, not every one. In the table there are 55,000 or so clones, less than 90% of which are singletons. This sample comprised CD4+ or CD8+ T cells sorted from blood, obtained in a trial of the OX40 agonist ivuxolimab. The receptors shown here come from an adult with an advanced solid tumor such as melanoma, head and neck, liver or kidney cancer.

The V gene is TRBV6-1, the J gene TRBJ1-3; D gene unclear. Trimming stripped 3 bases from V and 4 bases from J, with 10 bases between. CDR3 length: 14 residues. Germline V lookup: CDR1 MNHNS, CDR2 SASEGT. DNA for the CDR3: TGTGCCAGCAGTGAGAGTGCTCAGGGAAACACCATATATTTT. Its protein is CASSESAQGNTIYF.

This sequence joins TRBV5-4 and TRBJ2-1, with D tentatively TRBD2 (6 bases). Deletions cut 4 bases from V and 0 bases from J, with 14 bases between. The CDR3 spans 16 residues. CDR1 is SGHNT and CDR2 is YYREEE in the germline V gene (reference sequence). The chain's CDR3 is CASSPNRGSSYNEQFF. DNA for the CDR3: TGTGCCAGCAGCCCCAACCGGGGGAGCTCCTACAATGAGCAGTTCTTC.

The chain employs TRBV10-3 and TRBJ2-1, with D perhaps matching TRBD1 (6 bases). The V and J ends lost 0 bases and 5 bases respectively, with 11 bases between them. Per the germline V gene, CDR1 is ENHRY and CDR2 is SYGVKD. The CDR3 sequence is 15 residues long. The CDR3: CAISESRQVDNEQFF. The CDR3 DNA reads as TGTGCCATCAGTGAGTCCCGACAGGTTGACAATGAGCAGTTCTTC.

This chain connects TRBV30 to TRBJ2-7; tentatively, D is TRBD1 (5 bases). CDR3 length: 17 residues. Germline loops: CDR1 GTSNPN, CDR2 SVGIG (reference sequence). V lost 0 bases to trimming and J lost 5 bases, with 23 bases between them. CDR3 loop: CAWSVRVWAGNPHEQYF. The CDR3, as DNA: TGTGCCTGGAGTGTACGGGTTTGGGCAGGGAATCCCCACGAGCAGTACTTC.

V gene TRBV6-5 combines with J gene TRBJ2-5, with 8 bases that match TRBD1. This CDR3 has 13 residues. Trimming cost V 4 bases and J 6 bases; bases outside gene matches: 4. Germline V gives CDR1 MNHEY, CDR2 SVGAGI. CDR3 loop: CASSSDRDKTQYF. CDR3 DNA: TGTGCCAGCAGTTCGGACAGGGATAAGACCCAGTACTTC.

CDR3 DNA sequence: TGTGCCAGTAGTGATCTCAGAGGGGTATCTCAAGAGACCCAGTACTTC. It yields the protein CASSDLRGVSQETQYF. The chain uses TRBV19 and TRBJ2-5; D may match TRBD1 or TRBD2 (5 bases each). With 5 bases removed from V and 2 bases from J, the gap between germline ends came to 18 bases. Germline values: CDR1 LNHDA, CDR2 SQIVND (reference sequence). The CDR3 is 16 residues long.

The rearrangement joins TRBV7-9 to TRBJ1-3; 9 bases align to TRBD1. Germline lookup yields CDR1 SEHNR and CDR2 FQNEAQ (reference sequence). This CDR3 comprises 14 residues. J lost 4 bases, V lost 6 bases, and 4 bases had no gene match. The CDR3 reads CASSTGGTGNTIYF. CDR3 nucleotides: TGTGCCAGCAGTACAGGGGGCACGGGAAACACCATATATTTT.

The rearrangement uses TRBV28 and TRBJ1-1; 7 positions agree with TRBD1. The CDR3 contains 14 residues. The trim removed 7 bases at V and 4 bases at J, leaving 9 bases unmatched. Germline CDR1 and CDR2: MDHEN and SYDVKM. CDR3 loop: CASKGATWSTEAFF. In DNA, the CDR3 is TGTGCCAGCAAGGGGGCCACCTGGAGCACTGAAGCTTTCTTT. Drawing the rest from reference TRBV28 and TRBJ1-1, the complete variable domain is DVKVTQSSRYLVKRTGEKVFLECVQDMDHENMFWYRQDPGLGLRLIYFSYDVKMKEKGDIPEGYSVSREKKERFSLILESASTNQTSMYLCASKGATWSTEAFFGQGTRLTVV.

This chain uses TRBV19 with TRBJ1-5; TRBD1 matches 8 bases. Losses at the gene ends were 4 bases for V and 6 bases for J; bases not matched to a gene: 8. The CDR3 length is 15 residues. Germline V lookup: CDR1 LNHDA, CDR2 SQIVND (reference sequence). CDR3 in DNA: TGTGCCAGTAGTAATTCAGGGGGCGAGGCTCAGCCCCAGCATTTT. Its protein product is CASSNSGGEAQPQHF.

The chain carries TRBV19 and TRBJ1-1; no firm D call. Germline CDR1 reads LNHDA; CDR2 reads SQIVND (reference sequence). CDR3 length: 13 amino acids. The V gene lost 1 base and the J gene lost 6 bases, with 9 bases spanning the gap. The CDR3 bases are TGTGCCAGTAGTATAGGGGTGGGAGCTGAAGCTTTCTTT. The encoded protein is CASSIGVGAEAFF. Full variable domain (rest looked up from reference TRBV19 and TRBJ1-1): DGGITQSPKYLFRKEGQNVTLSCEQNLNHDAMYWYRQDPGQGLRLIYYSQIVNDFQKGDIAEGYSVSREKKESFPLTVTSAQKNPTAFYLCASSIGVGAEAFFGQGTRLTVV.

The chain couples TRBV5-1 to TRBJ2-3; no firm D call. Germline values: CDR1 SGHRS, CDR2 YFSETQ. Trimming took off 4 bases at V and 5 bases at J, with 17 bases between the two ends. This CDR3 region has 15 residues. The CDR3 reads CASSTDARPEDTQYF. The CDR3 DNA sequence: TGCGCCAGCAGCACCGACGCGCGCCCCGAAGATACGCAGTATTTT.

The chain has TRBV4-2 and TRBJ1-2, with 7 bases fitting TRBD1. The CDR3 extends over 15 amino acids. V dropped 3 bases and J dropped 3; count of bases not matched to a gene: 7. Per the germline V gene, CDR1 is LGHNA and CDR2 is YNFKEQ. In nucleotides, the CDR3 is TGTGCCAGCAGCCATTCCGCCGGGACAGACTATGGCTACACCTTC. It specifies CASSHSAGTDYGYTF.

This clone has more than one count but fewer than ten. This sequence joins TRBV30 and TRBJ2-7; maybe TRBD2 (6 bases). The V end lost 0 bases, the J end lost 5 bases, and 17 bases lay between the germline ends. Per germline, CDR1 GTSNPN and CDR2 SVGIG (reference sequence). CDR3 length: 15 amino acids. CDR3 amino acids: CAWSVGGASYHEQYF. CDR3 DNA sequence: TGTGCCTGGAGTGTAGGAGGGGCGAGCTACCACGAGCAGTACTTC.

This clone occurred once. V usage is TRBV19 and J usage is TRBJ1-2; D unclear. Germline CDR1 is LNHDA and CDR2 is SQIVND (reference sequence). CDR3 length: 14 amino acids. V was pared by 0 bases and J by 6 bases, with 11 bases between. In DNA, the CDR3 is TGTGCCAGTAGTATAGATTGGGGTATCGATGGCTACACCTTC. Translation: CASSIDWGIDGYTF.

Comment on this clone: The conserved final phenylalanine or tryptophan is absent from the CDR3, which likely points to a read error. Because the CDR3's place on the DNA is in doubt, the DNA is left out and the CDR3 is given as listed by TCRdb. The rearrangement links TRBV10-3 to TRBJ1-6; the table's D call, TRBD1, was not checked against the DNA. Germline lookup yields CDR1 ENHRY and CDR2 SYGVKD. The CDR3 sequence runs 8 residues, both termini included. The chain's CDR3 is CAISEAGV.